The 6 T cell receptor beta chains reported below all come from one sample, sequenced in a study of T-cell memory formation after mild COVID-19. TCRdb analysed the 5' RACE reads with MiXCR anew, one entry per CDR3 protein. This sample has almost 550,000 distinct CDR3 sequences, with around 21% found just once. Sequenced: PBMCs or a T cell subset sorted from them (not recorded which). Every receptor here comes from an adult woman who had mild COVID-19 (a few samples of this study predate the infection). Cell type and time point are not known.

This clonotype has more than one count but fewer than ten. J is TRBJ1-4 and V is TRBV6-5, with TRBD1 identical over 8 bases. The CDR3 extends over 16 amino acids. V lost 0 bases and J lost 8; bases outside the gene matches: 8. Germline V gene sequence: CDR1 MNHEY, CDR2 SVGAGI. The DNA of the CDR3 is TGTGCCAGCAGTTACTCGTGGACAGGGCAGGAGGAAAAACTGTTTTTT. This sequence encodes CASSYSWTGQEEKLFF.

This clonotype was counted between two and nine times. The J gene is TRBJ2-7, the V gene TRBV10-3; 8 positions match TRBD1. Germline V CDR1 and CDR2: ENHRY, SYGVKD. This CDR3 is built from 12 residues. Trimming took 10 bases from V and 7 from J; bases not matched to a gene: 9. The CDR3 loop is CATGTGSWEQYF. CDR3 DNA sequence: TGTGCCACCGGGACAGGCTCTTGGGAGCAGTACTTC.

This clonotype was seen at least ten times. CDR3 in amino acids: CASSLSPSTDTQYF. CDR3 coding DNA: TGTGCCAGCAGCTTATCCCCTAGCACAGATACGCAGTATTTT. The V gene is TRBV7-3, the J gene TRBJ2-3, with unresolved D. The CDR3 is made up of 14 amino acids. V was trimmed by 2 bases and J by 0 bases, leaving 6 bases between them. The germline V gene has CDR1 SGHTA and CDR2 FQGTGA.

The chain is built from TRBV5-1 and TRBJ1-2, with a possible D match to TRBD1 (6 bases). V shed 3 bases and J shed 8 bases, with 14 bases lying between them. Germline V gene lookup returns CDR1 SGHRS and CDR2 YFSETQ. The CDR3 contains 13 residues. This CDR3 is CASSWIQGSGYTF. The CDR3 DNA is TGCGCCAGCAGCTGGATCCAGGGGAGCGGCTACACCTTC.

The rearrangement links TRBV5-6 to TRBJ2-4; the D gene is possibly TRBD1 (5 bases). The CDR3 extends over 16 amino acids. The V gene's germline CDR1 is SGHDT and CDR2 YYEEEE. V lost 0 bases and J lost 5, with 15 bases in between. CDR3 region: CASSLDWGTAENIQYF. Written as DNA, the CDR3 is TGTGCCAGCAGCTTGGACTGGGGCACGGCCGAAAACATTCAGTACTTC. The variable domain in full, completed from reference TRBV5-6 and TRBJ2-4, reads DAGVTQSPTHLIKTRGQQVTLRCSPKSGHDTVSWYQQALGQGPQFIFQYYEEEERQRGNFPDRFSGHQFPNYSSELNVNALLLGDSALYLCASSLDWGTAENIQYFGAGTRLSVL.

The J gene is TRBJ2-2, the V gene TRBV11-3, with 11 bases aligning to TRBD1. The CDR3 spans 17 residues. Germline V gene lookup returns CDR1 SGHNT and CDR2 YENEEA. V shed 5 bases and J 4 bases; nucleotides not matched to a gene: 9. The CDR3 reads CASSPGTGGMTTGELFF. CDR3 bases: TGTGCCAGCAGCCCGGGGACAGGGGGGATGACCACCGGGGAGCTGTTTTTT. The full variable domain, rest sourced from reference TRBV11-3 and TRBJ2-2, is EAGVVQSPRYKIIEKKQPVAFWCNPISGHNTLYWYLQNLGQGPELLIRYENEEAVDDSQLPKDRFSAERLKGVDSTLKIQPAELGDSAVYLCASSPGTGGMTTGELFFGEGSRLTVL.